These 5 T cell receptor beta chains originate from one sample sequenced in a study of shared clonotypes between healthy human individuals. Assay used: immunoSEQ multiplex PCR; TCRdb lists only in-frame clones, some missing. The sample has about 700,000 clones; under 95% are singletons. Selected positively for CCR7 and CD45RO-negative, naive CD8 cells excluded terminally differentiated effector memory CD45RA+ cells. The sequencing input was naive CD8+ T cells sorted from blood. Receptors originate from a man younger than 45 in good health.

This chain connects TRBV7-3 to TRBJ2-7, with D hard to call. With 2 bases removed from V and 0 bases from J, the gap between germline ends came to 11 bases. This CDR3 has 15 residues. CDR1 and CDR2 (germline): SGHTA, FQGTGA. The CDR3 region is CASSLDPGPSYEQYF. CDR3 DNA: TGTGCCAGCAGCTTAGACCCCGGGCCCTCCTACGAGCAGTACTTC.

This chain links TRBV7-3 with TRBJ2-5; D is possibly TRBD2 (6 bases). The ends were cut back, 7 bases at V and 5 bases at J, with 20 bases in the middle. There are 15 residues in the CDR3. Germline loops: CDR1 SGHTA, CDR2 FQGTGA. The CDR3 is CASKSLSGSAETQYF. CDR3 bases: TGTGCCAGCAAGAGCCTTAGCGGAAGTGCTGAGACCCAGTACTTC.

The sample holds one count of this clone. The chain has TRBV7-9 and TRBJ1-1; D uncertain. Germline V gives CDR1 SEHNR, CDR2 FQNEAQ (reference sequence). CDR3 size: 12 residues. Trimming removed 0 bases from V and 8 bases from J, with 7 bases in between. The CDR3: CASSLAGREAFF. For the CDR3, the DNA is TGTGCCAGCAGCTTAGCAGGCAGGGAAGCTTTCTTT.

The rearrangement uses TRBV28 and TRBJ2-5, with D perhaps TRBD2 (6 bases). Germline CDR1 is MDHEN and CDR2 is SYDVKM. V gave up 7 bases and J gave up 5 bases, with 23 bases separating them. The CDR3 is made up of 16 amino acids. DNA for the CDR3: TGTGCCAGCATGACTCGACTAGTAATAGGTCACGAGACCCAGTACTTC. This translates into CASMTRLVIGHETQYF.

This clone was seen a handful of times. Other DNA sequences from this sample encode an identical CDR3 as well. The chain uses TRBV27 and TRBJ1-2; no definite D call. Germline CDR1 and CDR2: MNHEY and SMNVEV (reference sequence). V was trimmed by 3 bases and J by 2 bases, leaving 7 bases between them. There are 13 residues in the CDR3. The CDR3 sequence: CASSFGRNYGYTF. CDR3 coding DNA: TGTGCCAGCAGTTTCGGGAGGAACTATGGCTACACCTTC.